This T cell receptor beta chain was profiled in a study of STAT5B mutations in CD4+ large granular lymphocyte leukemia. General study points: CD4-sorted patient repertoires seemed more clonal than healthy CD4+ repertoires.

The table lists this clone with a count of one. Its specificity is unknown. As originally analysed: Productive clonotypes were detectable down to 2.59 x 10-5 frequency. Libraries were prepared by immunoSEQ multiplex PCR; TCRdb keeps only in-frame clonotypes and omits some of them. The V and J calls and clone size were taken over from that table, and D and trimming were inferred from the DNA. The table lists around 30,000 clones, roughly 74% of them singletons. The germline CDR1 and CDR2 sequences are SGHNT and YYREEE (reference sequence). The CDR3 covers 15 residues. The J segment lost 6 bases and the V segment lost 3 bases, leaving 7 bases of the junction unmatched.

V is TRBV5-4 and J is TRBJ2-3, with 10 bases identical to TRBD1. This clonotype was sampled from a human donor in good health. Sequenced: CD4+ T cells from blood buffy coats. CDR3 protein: CASSSRQGAWDTQYF. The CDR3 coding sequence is TGTGCCAGCAGCTCCAGACAGGGGGCATGGGATACGCAGTATTTT.